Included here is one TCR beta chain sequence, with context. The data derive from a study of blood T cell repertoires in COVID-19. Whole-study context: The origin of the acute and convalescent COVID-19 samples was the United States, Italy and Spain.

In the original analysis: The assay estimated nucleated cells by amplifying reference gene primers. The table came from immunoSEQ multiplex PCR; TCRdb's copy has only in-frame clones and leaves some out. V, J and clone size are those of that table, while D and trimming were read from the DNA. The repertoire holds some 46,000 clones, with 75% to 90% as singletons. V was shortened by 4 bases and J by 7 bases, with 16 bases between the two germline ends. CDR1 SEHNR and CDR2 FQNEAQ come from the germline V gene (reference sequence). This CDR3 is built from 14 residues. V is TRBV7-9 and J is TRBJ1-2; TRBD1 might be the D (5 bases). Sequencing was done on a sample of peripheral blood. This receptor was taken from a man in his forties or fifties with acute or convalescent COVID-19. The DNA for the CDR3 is TGTGCCAGCAGCTCCCGGGACTCTGGAGGTGGCTACACCTTC. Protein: CASSSRDSGGGYTF.